The following is a T cell receptor (beta chain) sequence with its context. Antigen: not known. Here immunoSEQ multiplex PCR was the method, and the copy in TCRdb shows in-frame clones only, minus some. The data contain about 120,000 clones, around 87% of them seen just once; the ten biggest clones take up about 0.55%. Patients who had autoimmune disease history or got systemic immunosuppression were left out. The entry originates in a study of OX40 agonist ivuxolimab in advanced cancers. Study-level information: Hepatocellular carcinoma, melanoma, renal cell or head and neck cancer was diagnosed in the dose-escalation patients. Study-level points and caveats: Partly responding patients at 0.1-3.0 mg/kg showed some of the smallest clonal expansion.

The germline V gene has CDR1 MGHDK and CDR2 SYGVNS. J lost 4 bases, V lost 6 bases, and 3 bases had no gene match. The CDR3 loop spans 12 amino acids. J is TRBJ2-7 and V is TRBV25-1; 7 bases are a match to TRBD1. The sample was CD4+ or CD8+ T cells sorted from blood, taken in a trial of the OX40 agonist ivuxolimab. This clonotype originated in an adult with an advanced solid tumor such as melanoma, head and neck, liver or kidney cancer. The CDR3 reads CASSEQGYEQYF. In DNA form, the CDR3 reads TGTGCCAGCAGCGAACAGGGGTACGAGCAGTACTTC.